Sequencing of this T cell receptor (beta chain) was carried out in a study of patients and donors after allogeneic stem cell transplantation. V gave up 8 bases and J gave up 2 bases; unmatched junction bases: 5. The CDR3 has 13 amino acids. Germline V CDR1 and CDR2: LGHDT, YNNKEL (reference sequence). TCRdb reanalysed the RT-PCR reads using MiXCR and keeps one entry per CDR3 protein. The table lists about 24,000 distinct CDR3 sequences, roughly 43% of them singletons. What was sequenced was blood, either unsorted or a sorted T cell fraction (not recorded which). V is TRBV3-1 and J is TRBJ1-1; 7 bases are shared with TRBD1. This clonotype originated in a human donor who was either an allogeneic HSCT recipient or a stem cell or donor lymphocyte infusion donor (not recorded which). It is not recorded whose cells these are; they may come from a transplant donor. CDR3 coding DNA: TGTGCCAGCCGTAGACAGGGAAACACTGAAGCTTTCTTT. It encodes CASRRQGNTEAFF.